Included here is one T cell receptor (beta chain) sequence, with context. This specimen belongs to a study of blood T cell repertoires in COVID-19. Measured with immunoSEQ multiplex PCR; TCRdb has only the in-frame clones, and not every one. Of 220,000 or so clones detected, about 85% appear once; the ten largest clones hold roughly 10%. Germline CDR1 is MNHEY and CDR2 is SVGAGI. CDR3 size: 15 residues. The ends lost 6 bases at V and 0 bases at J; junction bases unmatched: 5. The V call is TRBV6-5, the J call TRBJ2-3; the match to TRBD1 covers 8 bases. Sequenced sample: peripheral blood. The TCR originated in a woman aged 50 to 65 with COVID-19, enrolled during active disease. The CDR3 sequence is CASRSDRGSTDTQYF. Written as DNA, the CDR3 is TGTGCCAGCAGGTCCGACAGGGGAAGCACAGATACGCAGTATTTT.